Listed below are T cell receptor beta chains from one sample, sequenced in a study of CD8 T cells in ankylosing spondylitis. Each CDR3 protein gets one entry after TCRdb re-called the 5' RACE reads with MiXCR. The data contain 390,000 or so distinct CDR3 sequences, around 20% of them singletons. The sample was blood, either unsorted or a sorted T cell fraction (not recorded which). The source is a male donor with ankylosing spondylitis. The CDR3 runs from the conserved cysteine through the conserved F or W. Each record gives: V gene, clone size, CDR3 length, J gene, D gene, CDR3 DNA, CDR3 protein. A D gene is named only where the DNA matches it firmly. Only some rows state a clone size, as once, few, many or a class for expanded clones.

v_call: TRBV9; clone_size: few; cdr3_length: 14; j_call: TRBJ1-1; d_call: NA; cdr3_nt: TGTGCCAGCAGCGCCCAGTCGGGAAACACTGAAGCTTTCTTT; cdr3_aa: CASSAQSGNTEAFF
v_call: TRBV29-1; clone_size: many; cdr3_length: 14; j_call: TRBJ2-1; d_call: TRBD1; cdr3_nt: TGCAGCGGGGGGACAGGGGGTGGCTACAATGAGCAGTTCTTC; cdr3_aa: CSGGTGGGYNEQFF
v_call: TRBV5-1; clone_size: NA; cdr3_length: 15; j_call: TRBJ2-7; d_call: TRBD1; cdr3_nt: TGCGCCAGCAGCTCCACAGGGGCGACAGGGAACGAGCAGTACTTC; cdr3_aa: CASSSTGATGNEQYF
v_call: TRBV11-3; clone_size: NA; cdr3_length: 15; j_call: TRBJ2-5; d_call: TRBD1; cdr3_nt: TGTGCCAGCAGCTTCGACAGGGGGCGAATGGAGACCCAGTACTTC; cdr3_aa: CASSFDRGRMETQYF
v_call: TRBV11-2; clone_size: few; cdr3_length: 13; j_call: TRBJ2-2; d_call: NA; cdr3_nt: TGTGCCAGCAGTTTTACTAGAGCCGGGGAGCTGTTTTTT; cdr3_aa: CASSFTRAGELFF
v_call: TRBV29-1; clone_size: many; cdr3_length: 14; j_call: TRBJ2-1; d_call: TRBD2; cdr3_nt: TGCAGCGCCCTTGTGACTAGCGGGAGCAATGAGCAGTTCTTC; cdr3_aa: CSALVTSGSNEQFF
v_call: TRBV9; clone_size: few; cdr3_length: 13; j_call: TRBJ1-1; d_call: TRBD1; cdr3_nt: TGTGCCAGCAGCTCCAAACTACAGGGGGAGGTTTTCTTT; cdr3_aa: CASSSKLQGEVFF
v_call: TRBV12-5; clone_size: NA; cdr3_length: 14; j_call: TRBJ1-1; d_call: NA; cdr3_nt: TGTGCTAGTGGCATTGGGGGGTCGAACACTGAAGCTTTCTTT; cdr3_aa: CASGIGGSNTEAFF
v_call: TRBV5-1; clone_size: few; cdr3_length: 15; j_call: TRBJ1-1; d_call: NA; cdr3_nt: TGCGCCAGCAGCGTAAATATTCAGGGTCCGGGAGAAGCTTTCTTT; cdr3_aa: CASSVNIQGPGEAFF
v_call: TRBV20-1; clone_size: few; cdr3_length: 15; j_call: TRBJ2-1; d_call: TRBD2; cdr3_nt: TGCAGTGCCCCATTTCTTACTAGCGGGATCGGCGAGCAGTTCTTC; cdr3_aa: CSAPFLTSGIGEQFF
v_call: TRBV14; clone_size: few; cdr3_length: 14; j_call: TRBJ2-4; d_call: NA; cdr3_nt: TGTGCCAGCAGCCCGGGCGGAGGGTTAAACATTCAGTACTTC; cdr3_aa: CASSPGGGLNIQYF
v_call: TRBV29-1; clone_size: many; cdr3_length: 15; j_call: TRBJ2-5; d_call: NA; cdr3_nt: TGCAGCGTGGGCCTAGGGGTAGCCTGGGGTGAGACCCAGTACTTC; cdr3_aa: CSVGLGVAWGETQYF
v_call: TRBV5-5; clone_size: NA; cdr3_length: 14; j_call: TRBJ1-5; d_call: NA; cdr3_nt: TGTGCCAGCAGCTTGGCAGGGGAGAGCCAGCCCCAGCATTTT; cdr3_aa: CASSLAGESQPQHF